Following are 28 T cell receptor beta chains from one sample sequenced in a study of identical twins. TCRdb redid the calling of the 5' RACE reads with MiXCR, one entry per CDR3 protein. The repertoire includes more than 600,000 distinct CDR3 sequences, 15% to 20% of them detected once, and over 10% sits in the top ten. Another study also made use of these data, one on T cells expressing NK-cell markers.

The sequenced material came from PBMCs. These receptors all stem from a young woman in good health.

The chain combines TRBV6-2 or TRBV6-3 with TRBJ1-5; weak D call: TRBD1 (6 bases). In germline, CDR1 is MNHEY, CDR2 SVGEGT. This CDR3 region has 13 residues. V was cut by 2 bases and J by 5 bases, with 7 bases left in between. The CDR3 DNA is TGTGCCAGCAGTTACGAGGGGGATCAGCCCCAGCATTTT. This encodes CASSYEGDQPQHF.

The CDR3 region has the DNA TGCAGTGTTTCGGACTCCAGGGTTACTAATGAAAAACTGTTTTTT. As protein: CSVSDSRVTNEKLFF. V usage is TRBV20-1 and J usage is TRBJ1-4; D possibly corresponds to TRBD1 (5 bases). There are 15 residues in the CDR3. Germline V gives CDR1 DFQATT, CDR2 SNEGSKA (reference sequence). Trimming left V 7 bases short and J 2 bases short, with 17 bases between.

This clonotype has just a few counts. The V and J genes are TRBV15 and TRBJ1-1, with D hard to call. The CDR3 consists of 15 residues. Germline V gene lookup returns CDR1 LNHNV and CDR2 YYDKDF (reference sequence). Trimming pared 5 bases from V and 2 bases from J, leaving 15 bases between. For the CDR3, the DNA is TGTGCCACCAGCGAACCTGGAGGGATAAACACTGAAGCTTTCTTT. Its translation is CATSEPGGINTEAFF.

Only a few counts were recorded for this clonotype. The genes are TRBV27 and TRBJ2-7, with 10 bases fitting TRBD1. CDR3 size: 15 residues. With V trimmed by 4 bases and J by 4 bases, 7 bases remained unmatched. The germline CDR1 and CDR2 sequences are MNHEY and SMNVEV (reference sequence). For the CDR3, the DNA is TGTGCCAGCAGTTACCGGGACAGGGGAGGTTACGAGCAGTACTTC. Its translation is CASSYRDRGGYEQYF.

This clonotype has only a few counts. The chain carries TRBV6-1 and TRBJ1-1; D is possibly TRBD1 (5 bases). The CDR3 has 14 residues. Germline V CDR1 and CDR2: MNHNS, SASEGT. V shed 6 bases and J shed 0 bases, with 11 bases lying between them. CDR3 amino acids: CASRPGPMNTEAFF. The DNA for the CDR3 is TGTGCCAGCAGGCCGGGACCCATGAACACTGAAGCTTTCTTT.

This chain joins TRBV20-1 and TRBJ2-1; no reliable D call. This CDR3 contains 11 residues. Trimming stripped 5 bases from V and 6 bases from J, with 8 bases between. Per germline, CDR1 DFQATT and CDR2 SNEGSKA (reference sequence). In DNA, the CDR3 is TGCAGTGCTCTAGTGGCCAATGAGCAGTTCTTC. It yields the protein CSALVANEQFF.

This clonotype appeared a few times. This chain's CDR3 is CASSAEQGLPSNEQFF. The CDR3 DNA sequence: TGTGCCAGCAGCGCAGAACAGGGACTCCCTAGCAATGAGCAGTTCTTC. The rearrangement joins TRBV9 to TRBJ2-1, with D perhaps given as TRBD1 or TRBD2 (6 bases each). The V gene lost 3 bases and the J gene lost 6 bases, with 19 bases spanning the gap. CDR1 SGDLS and CDR2 YYNGEE come from the germline V gene. The CDR3 spans 16 residues. The full variable domain, its missing parts supplied by reference TRBV9 and TRBJ2-1, is DSGVTQTPKHLITATGQRVTLRCSPRSGDLSVYWYQQSLDQGLQFLIQYYNGEERAKGNILERFSAQQFPDLHSELNLSSLELGDSALYFCASSAEQGLPSNEQFFGPGTRLTVL.

The chain links TRBV25-1 to TRBJ2-5; D possibly corresponds to TRBD2 (5 bases). V was pared by 11 bases and J by 5 bases, with 15 bases between. Germline values: CDR1 MGHDK, CDR2 SYGVNS. The CDR3 sequence is 12 residues long. CDR3 protein: CAEFEEAETQYF. CDR3 coding DNA: TGTGCCGAATTTGAGGAGGCGGAGACCCAGTACTTC.

This clonotype was seen more than once but under ten times. The chain couples TRBV12-3 or TRBV12-4 to TRBJ1-1, with D possibly matching TRBD1 (5 bases). Deletions cut 2 bases from V and 1 base from J, with 11 bases between. The CDR3 is made up of 15 amino acids. The CDR3 bases are TGTGCCAGCAGTTTACCCGGCAGGGCGAACACTGAAGCTTTCTTT. Encoded protein: CASSLPGRANTEAFF.

This clonotype has a handful of counts. This rearrangement joins TRBV25-1 to TRBJ2-5, with TRBD2 matching 10 bases. CDR3 size: 15 residues. Germline V CDR1 and CDR2: MGHDK, SYGVNS. With 3 bases clipped from V and 1 base from J, the junction kept 2 bases outside the gene matches. CDR3 loop: CASSEPSGGQETQYF. In DNA form, the CDR3 reads TGTGCCAGCAGTGAGCCTAGCGGGGGCCAAGAGACCCAGTACTTC.

This clonotype appeared many times. The chain joins TRBV3-1 to TRBJ2-3; 8 bases fit TRBD1. This CDR3 spans 14 amino acids. V lost 3 bases, J lost 1 base, and 0 bases stayed unmatched. Germline lookup yields CDR1 LGHDT and CDR2 YNNKEL (reference sequence). The CDR3 DNA sequence: TGTGCCAGCAGCCAGACAGGGGGCACAGATACGCAGTATTTT. This gives the protein CASSQTGGTDTQYF.

This clonotype was counted a few times. The rearrangement joins TRBV27 to TRBJ1-2; 7 nucleotides align to TRBD1. With 7 bases clipped from V and 4 bases from J, the junction kept 18 bases outside the gene matches. The germline CDR1 and CDR2 sequences are MNHEY and SMNVEV (reference sequence). CDR3 length: 17 amino acids. The CDR3 protein is CASTSIRGGQEFYGYTF. The CDR3 region has the DNA TGTGCCAGCACTTCCATCAGGGGAGGACAGGAGTTCTATGGCTACACCTTC.

The chain is built from TRBV6-5 and TRBJ2-7; a weak D match, TRBD1 (6 bases). The length of the CDR3 is 15 residues. The V gene lost 3 bases and the J gene lost 6 bases, with 18 bases spanning the gap. Germline CDR1 reads MNHEY; CDR2 reads SVGAGI. The CDR3 DNA is TGTGCCAGCAGTTATATCGACAGGCCCTCCAGCGAGCAGTACTTC. Amino acid sequence: CASSYIDRPSSEQYF.

The chain has TRBV20-1 and TRBJ2-7; 8 positions match TRBD1. V lost 5 bases, J lost 4 bases, and 16 bases stayed unmatched. The CDR3 runs 16 residues. Germline CDR1 and CDR2: DFQATT and SNEGSKA (reference sequence). CDR3 in amino acids: CSAQLIGRGLRYEQYF. The DNA of the CDR3 is TGCAGTGCTCAATTAATTGGCAGGGGGCTTCGGTACGAGCAGTACTTC.

This chain joins TRBV20-1 and TRBJ2-1; TRBD2 aligns across 11 bases. The germline CDR1 and CDR2 sequences are DFQATT and SNEGSKA (reference sequence). Trimming at V came to 0 bases and at J to 4 bases, leaving 8 bases not matched to a gene. The CDR3 consists of 17 residues. The CDR3 reads CSARDAGTSGGYNEQFF. The DNA for the CDR3 is TGCAGTGCTAGAGATGCCGGGACTAGCGGAGGATACAATGAGCAGTTCTTC.

This clonotype has at least ten counts. The V and J genes are TRBV25-1 and TRBJ2-1; 8 nucleotides agree with TRBD2. CDR1 is MGHDK, CDR2 SYGVNS, per germline. The trim removed 7 bases at V and 1 base at J, leaving 12 bases unmatched. The CDR3 totals 17 residues. CDR3 coding DNA: TGTGCCAGCACCTCCTCGGCGGCGGGAGGATCCTACAATGAGCAGTTCTTC. Amino acid sequence: CASTSSAAGGSYNEQFF.

The chain combines TRBV24-1 with TRBJ2-1; 8 bases line up with TRBD2. J gave up 10 bases and V 3 bases, and 7 bases lay outside the gene matches. The CDR3 is 14 residues long. The germline V gene has CDR1 KGHDR and CDR2 SFDVKD. The CDR3 spells CATSDRLSGEEQFF. In DNA form, the CDR3 reads TGTGCCACCAGTGATAGACTTAGCGGGGAAGAGCAGTTCTTC.

This clonotype has only a few counts. The chain carries TRBV27 and TRBJ2-2; no firm D call. Germline V gene lookup returns CDR1 MNHEY and CDR2 SMNVEV (reference sequence). V dropped 7 bases and J dropped 1 base, with 16 bases sitting between them. The CDR3 is made up of 16 amino acids. This chain's CDR3 is CASTWKVKGNTGELFF. Written as DNA, the CDR3 is TGTGCCAGCACCTGGAAGGTTAAGGGGAACACCGGGGAGCTGTTTTTT.

The chain is built from TRBV7-9 and TRBJ2-1; TRBD2 is a possible D gene (7 bases). Per the germline V gene, CDR1 is SEHNR and CDR2 is FQNEAQ (reference sequence). This CDR3 has 15 amino acids. V lost 3 bases and J lost 2, with 11 bases in between. CDR3 protein: CASSFVGGAYNEQFF. In DNA form, the CDR3 reads TGTGCCAGCAGCTTTGTAGGGGGGGCCTACAATGAGCAGTTCTTC.

The table lists this clonotype with a few counts. The chain is built from TRBV20-1 and TRBJ1-1; 7 bases map to TRBD1. The junction had 11 bases not matched to a gene; V was cut back by 4 bases and J by 3 bases. This CDR3 has 15 amino acids. Germline loops: CDR1 DFQATT, CDR2 SNEGSKA (reference sequence). The CDR3 DNA follows: TGCAGTGCTAACGTAGGGGGCTACGGAGACACTGAAGCTTTCTTT. Protein: CSANVGGYGDTEAFF.

In this sample, this clonotype turned up many times. This chain uses TRBV20-1 with TRBJ1-6; the D gene is possibly TRBD1 (5 bases). Trimming cost V 0 bases and J 10 bases, with 19 bases left between them. CDR1 and CDR2 from the germline V gene are DFQATT and SNEGSKA (reference sequence). CDR3 length: 16 amino acids. This chain's CDR3 is CSARDNGRERESPLHF. The CDR3 nucleotides are TGCAGTGCTAGAGATAACGGCAGGGAGCGAGAATCACCCCTCCACTTT.

The V and J genes are TRBV20-1 and TRBJ2-1; D call uncertain. Trimming left V 6 bases short and J 4 bases short, with 7 bases between. From germline, CDR1 is DFQATT and CDR2 SNEGSKA (reference sequence). This CDR3 has 11 amino acids. CDR3 residues: CSATEYNEQFF. The DNA for the CDR3 is TGCAGTGCAACCGAATACAATGAGCAGTTCTTC.

This chain joins TRBV29-1 and TRBJ2-1; TRBD2 matches 12 bases. From germline, CDR1 is SQVTM and CDR2 ANQGSEA. V gave up 6 bases and J gave up 1 base; unmatched junction bases: 13. This CDR3 has 18 residues. DNA for the CDR3: TGCAGCGTGGCCCGACTAGCGGGAGAGGAGCGGTCCTACAATGAGCAGTTCTTC. It is translated as CSVARLAGEERSYNEQFF.

In its sample, this clonotype was seen a few times. The chain links TRBV20-1 to TRBJ2-5; TRBD2 matches at 7 bases. The trim removed 4 bases at V and 5 bases at J, leaving 7 bases unmatched. This CDR3 is built from 13 residues. The germline V gene encodes CDR1 DFQATT and CDR2 SNEGSKA (reference sequence). The CDR3, as DNA: TGCAGTGCTATCAAGCGGGGCCGGGAGACCCAGTACTTC. Protein: CSAIKRGRETQYF.

This chain links TRBV12-3 or TRBV12-4 with TRBJ2-7, with a possible D match to TRBD1 (7 bases). V gave up 1 base and J gave up 6 bases, with 16 bases separating them. CDR3 length: 15 residues. The DNA for the CDR3 is TGTGCCAGCAGTTTAGTTGGGGCAGGGGGGCGCGAGCAGTACTTC. Encoded protein: CASSLVGAGGREQYF.

The V gene is TRBV5-8, the J gene TRBJ1-1; D is perhaps TRBD1 (6 bases). Germline CDR1 and CDR2: SGHTS and YDEGEE. The CDR3 has 15 amino acids. Between the trimmed V and J ends, which lost 5 bases and 11 bases, there was a span of 25 bases. The CDR3 bases are TGTGCCAGCAGAAGAACCGGGGGCGAGCCCCGCCAGGCTTTCTTT. As protein: CASRRTGGEPRQAFF. Complete variable domain (other parts from reference TRBV5-8 and TRBJ1-1): EAGVTQSPTHLIKTRGQQATLRCSPISGHTSVYWYQQALGLGLQFLLWYDEGEERNRGNFPPRFSGRQFPNYSSELNVNALELEDSALYLCASRRTGGEPRQAFFGQGTRLTVV.

This chain joins TRBV12-3 or TRBV12-4 and TRBJ1-6; no clear D. The CDR3 runs 13 residues. V lost 3 bases, J lost 6 bases, and 6 bases lay in between. CDR3 amino acids: CASSFGVNSPLHF. CDR3 coding DNA: TGTGCCAGCAGTTTTGGGGTTAATTCACCCCTCCACTTT.

V usage is TRBV12-3 or TRBV12-4 and J usage is TRBJ2-5, with D perhaps matching TRBD1 (5 bases). There are 12 residues in the CDR3. The V end was cut by 6 bases, the J end by 5 bases, with 10 bases between. This CDR3 is CASRQGGETQYF. CDR3 in DNA: TGTGCCAGCAGGCAGGGTGGGGAGACCCAGTACTTC.